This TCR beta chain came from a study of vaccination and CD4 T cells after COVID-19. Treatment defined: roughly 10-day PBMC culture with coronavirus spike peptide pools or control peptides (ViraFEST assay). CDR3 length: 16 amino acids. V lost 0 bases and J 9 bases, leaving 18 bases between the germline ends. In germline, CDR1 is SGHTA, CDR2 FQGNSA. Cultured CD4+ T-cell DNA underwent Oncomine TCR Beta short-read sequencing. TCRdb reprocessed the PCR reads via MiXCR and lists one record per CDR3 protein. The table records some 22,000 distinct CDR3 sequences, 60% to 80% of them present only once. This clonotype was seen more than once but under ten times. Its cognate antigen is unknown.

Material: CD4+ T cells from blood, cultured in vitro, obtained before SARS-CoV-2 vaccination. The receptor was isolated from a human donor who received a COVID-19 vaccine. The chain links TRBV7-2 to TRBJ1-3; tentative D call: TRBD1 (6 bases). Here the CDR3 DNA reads TGTGCCAGCAGCTTAGCCCCCAGCGGGGGCCGACTCACCATATATTTT. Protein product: CASSLAPSGGRLTIYF.